This T cell receptor beta chain was obtained from a study of CD8+CD57+ T cells in acquired aplastic anemia. V lost 6 bases and J lost 7; bases outside the gene matches: 7. This CDR3 region has 14 residues. Germline loops: CDR1 MDHEN, CDR2 SYDVKM. Template material for TCR beta VDJ and CDR3 profiling consisted of genomic DNA. TCRdb re-derived calls from the reads in MiXCR, one entry per CDR3 protein. The sample has about 420,000 distinct CDR3 sequences; 65% to 80% are singletons. This clonotype came up a few times. This sequence was found in a human donor in good health, serving as a control. The V gene is TRBV28, the J gene TRBJ1-4; TRBD1 aligns across 8 bases. Source material: sorted CD4+, CD8+, or CD8+CD57+ T cells (not recorded which) from PBMCs. In nucleotides, the CDR3 is TGTGCCAGCAGCTCGGGACAGGTTCGTGAAAAACTGTTTTTT. Encoded protein: CASSSGQVREKLFF.